This paragraph reports one T cell receptor (beta chain). The antigen is unknown. This entry is derived from a study of T cell responses to AZD1222 COVID-19 vaccine. Study in general: Both about-4-week and about-12-week second-dose recipients were combined. General observations from the study: Donors skewed white British and female; clonal diversity was possibly underestimated. Nearly half of spike-specific TCRs reportedly target variant regions that are unmutated in the B.1.351 and B.1.1.7 variants. Spike-wide coverage was observed for vaccine-associated CD4 TCRs, with dominant responses at 160-218 and 743-854.

This CDR3 region has 14 residues. Trimming cost V 4 bases and J 4 bases, with 13 bases left between them. The germline V gene encodes CDR1 SNHLY and CDR2 FYNNEI. The repertoire was sequenced with immunoSEQ multiplex PCR; TCRdb's copy has only in-frame clones and lacks some. Of more than 95,000 clones detected, around 90% appear once; the ten largest clones hold around 8.7%. Sequenced material: peripheral blood, taken on day 0 of AZD1222 vaccination. The chain links TRBV2 to TRBJ1-2, with a possible D match to TRBD1 (6 bases). The sequence came from an adult in good health. The CDR3 protein is CASSGWTVAYGYTF. CDR3 DNA sequence: TGTGCCAGCAGTGGATGGACAGTGGCCTATGGCTACACCTTC. Looking up the rest from reference TRBV2 and TRBJ1-2 gives the full variable domain: EPEVTQTPSHQVTQMGQEVILRCVPISNHLYFYWYRQILGQKVEFLVSFYNNEISEKSEIFDDQFSVERPDGSNFTLKIRSTKLEDSAMYFCASSGWTVAYGYTFGSGTRLTVV.